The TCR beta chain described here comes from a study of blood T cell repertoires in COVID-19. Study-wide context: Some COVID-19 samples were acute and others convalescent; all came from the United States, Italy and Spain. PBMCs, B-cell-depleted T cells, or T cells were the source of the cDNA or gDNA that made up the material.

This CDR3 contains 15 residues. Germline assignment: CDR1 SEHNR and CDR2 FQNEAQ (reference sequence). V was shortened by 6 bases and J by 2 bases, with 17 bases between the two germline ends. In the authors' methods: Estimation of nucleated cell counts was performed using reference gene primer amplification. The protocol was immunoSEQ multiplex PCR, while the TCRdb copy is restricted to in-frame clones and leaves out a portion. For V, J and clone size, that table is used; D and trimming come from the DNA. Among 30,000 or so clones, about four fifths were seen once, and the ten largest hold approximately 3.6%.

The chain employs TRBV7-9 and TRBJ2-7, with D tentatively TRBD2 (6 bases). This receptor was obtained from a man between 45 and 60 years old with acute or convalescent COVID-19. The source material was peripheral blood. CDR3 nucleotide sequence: TGTGCCAGCAGTCGCGGGACCTCTCGTCCCTACGAGCAGTACTTC. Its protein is CASSRGTSRPYEQYF.